This T cell receptor beta chain is drawn from a study of neoadjuvant nivolumab and ipilimumab in lung cancer. General study points: From pretherapy to surgery, tumor richness and clonality rose with dual therapy. TCR richness and clonality were higher in tumors than adjacent uninvolved lung. TCR receptors were sequenced in few samples.

The CDR3 length is 16 residues. Germline CDR1 is KGHSH and CDR2 is LQKENI. V trimming: 2 bases; J trimming: 8 bases; junction bases outside the gene matches: 8. On this clone itself: Antigen: not known.

Sequenced by immunoSEQ multiplex PCR; TCRdb stores in-frame clones only, minus some. The sample lists around 1,500 clones, 85% to 90% occurring once. The source material was adjacent normal lung tissue, sampled after neoadjuvant nivolumab, alone or with ipilimumab, at or shortly before surgery. The receptor's source is an adult with non-small cell lung cancer. This chain connects TRBV18 to TRBJ1-6, with 8 bases matching TRBD1. DNA of the CDR3: TGTGCCAGCTCACCAAAGCAGGGGGCGCAGGATTCACCCCTCCACTTT. Translating gives CASSPKQGAQDSPLHF.